Each of the 26 T cell receptor beta chains below was sequenced from the same sample in a study of blood T cell repertoires in COVID-19. Libraries were prepared by immunoSEQ multiplex PCR; TCRdb keeps only in-frame clonotypes and omits some of them. The sample includes some 150,000 clones, about four fifths of them seen just once. Sequenced sample: peripheral blood. The receptors originated from a man between 65 and 79 years old with acute or convalescent COVID-19.

The J gene is TRBJ1-1, the V gene TRBV28; D not certain. CDR3 size: 13 residues. CDR1 and CDR2 (germline): MDHEN, SYDVKM. Trimming took 5 bases from V and 1 from J, leaving 8 bases between them. The CDR3 reads CASSTVPNTEAFF. CDR3 in DNA: TGTGCCAGCAGTACAGTGCCGAACACTGAAGCTTTCTTT. Full variable domain (remainder filled in from reference TRBV28 and TRBJ1-1): DVKVTQSSRYLVKRTGEKVFLECVQDMDHENMFWYRQDPGLGLRLIYFSYDVKMKEKGDIPEGYSVSREKKERFSLILESASTNQTSMYLCASSTVPNTEAFFGQGTRLTVV.

The V call is TRBV3-1 (or the pseudogene TRBV3-2), the J call TRBJ1-1; D perhaps matches TRBD1 (6 bases). This CDR3 region has 15 residues. The V end lost 1 base, the J end lost 4 bases, and 13 bases lay between the germline ends. Germline values: CDR1 LGHDT, CDR2 YNNKEL (reference sequence). CDR3 in DNA: TGTGCCAGCAGCCAAGCCAGGGGTGGTTCCACTGAAGCTTTCTTT. It is translated as CASSQARGGSTEAFF.

This sequence joins TRBV5-5 and TRBJ2-7; D gene unclear. V lost 3 bases and J 2 bases, leaving 3 bases between the germline ends. The CDR3 runs to 11 residues. Germline values: CDR1 SGHKS, CDR2 YYEKEE (reference sequence). The CDR3 here is CASSSTYEQYF. The CDR3 nucleotides read TGTGCCAGCAGCTCTACCTACGAGCAGTACTTC.

This clone was seen a single time. The chain couples TRBV5-4 to TRBJ2-3; TRBD2 matches at 8 bases. V gave up 0 bases and J gave up 3 bases; unmatched junction bases: 3. CDR1 and CDR2 (germline): SGHNT, YYREEE (reference sequence). The length of the CDR3 is 15 residues. DNA for the CDR3: TGTGCCAGCAGCTTGGCCCTAGCGGGTACAGATACGCAGTATTTT. Translating gives CASSLALAGTDTQYF.

This chain links TRBV28 with TRBJ1-6; D remains ambiguous. CDR3 length: 16 residues. The germline V and J ends were trimmed by 1 base and 0 bases, with 7 bases remaining between them. From germline, CDR1 is MDHEN and CDR2 SYDVKM. CDR3 bases: TGTGCCAGCAGTTTATCTCCCAGCTCCTATAATTCACCCCTCCACTTT. Protein product: CASSLSPSSYNSPLHF. Based on the CDR3 plus reference TRBV28 and TRBJ1-6, the full variable domain is DVKVTQSSRYLVKRTGEKVFLECVQDMDHENMFWYRQDPGLGLRLIYFSYDVKMKEKGDIPEGYSVSREKKERFSLILESASTNQTSMYLCASSLSPSSYNSPLHFGNGTRLTVT.

The J gene is TRBJ1-1, the V gene TRBV7-2; D call uncertain. Trimming removed 7 bases at V and 1 base at J, with 10 bases between. This CDR3 contains 13 residues. Germline V gene lookup returns CDR1 SGHTA and CDR2 FQGNSA. CDR3 residues: CASTGASNTEAFF. The CDR3 DNA reads as TGTGCCAGCACGGGAGCTTCGAACACTGAAGCTTTCTTT.

V is TRBV6-5 and J is TRBJ1-4; a possible D gene is TRBD1 (5 bases). This CDR3 region has 16 residues. Germline V lookup: CDR1 MNHEY, CDR2 SVGAGI. Deletions cut 0 bases from V and 14 bases from J, with 22 bases between. The CDR3 DNA reads as TGTGCCAGCAGTTACTCCTCGGGGGAAGGGGAGAAGCAGCTGTTTTTT. Its protein product is CASSYSSGEGEKQLFF.

The chain has TRBV5-1 and TRBJ1-5, with TRBD1 matching over 9 bases. Germline assignment: CDR1 SGHRS and CDR2 YFSETQ. Losses at the gene ends were 4 bases for V and 6 bases for J; bases not matched to a gene: 8. The CDR3 runs 15 residues. CDR3 nucleotide sequence: TGCGCCAGCAGCCGGACAGGGGAGGAGGGTCAGCCCCAGCATTTT. Its translation: CASSRTGEEGQPQHF. The whole variable domain, filled in from reference TRBV5-1 and TRBJ1-5, reads KAGVTQTPRYLIKTRGQQVTLSCSPISGHRSVSWYQQTPGQGLQFLFEYFSETQRNKGNFPGRFSGRQFSNSRSEMNVSTLELGDSALYLCASSRTGEEGQPQHFGDGTRLSIL.

V is TRBV28 and J is TRBJ2-2; a possible D gene is TRBD1 (5 bases). Trimming left V 2 bases short and J 3 bases short, with 10 bases between. CDR1 and CDR2 (germline): MDHEN, SYDVKM. CDR3 size: 15 residues. The CDR3 nucleotides read TGTGCCAGCAGTTTAAGCAGGGCGGACACCGGGGAGCTGTTTTTT. Protein sequence: CASSLSRADTGELFF.

J is TRBJ2-1 and V is TRBV19; perhaps TRBD1 as D (6 bases). Trimming shortened V by 1 base and J by 7 bases, and 11 bases separated the two germline ends. Germline CDR1 and CDR2: LNHDA and SQIVND (reference sequence). The CDR3 has 14 residues. This CDR3 is CASSIAGETNEQFF. The CDR3, as DNA: TGTGCCAGTAGTATAGCAGGGGAGACGAATGAGCAGTTCTTC.

This clone was observed once. The V and J genes are TRBV7-9 and TRBJ1-5, with unresolved D. V was clipped by 5 bases and J by 3 bases, with 8 bases between them. CDR3 length: 13 amino acids. Per germline, CDR1 SEHNR and CDR2 FQNEAQ (reference sequence). CDR3 sequence reads: CASSPSTNQPQHF. The CDR3 bases are TGTGCCAGCAGCCCCTCTACCAATCAGCCCCAGCATTTT. Variable domain in full (rest from reference TRBV7-9 and TRBJ1-5): DTGVSQNPRHKITKRGQNVTFRCDPISEHNRLYWYRQTLGQGPEFLTYFQNEAQLEKSRLLSDRFSAERPKGSFSTLEIQRTEQGDSAMYLCASSPSTNQPQHFGDGTRLSIL.

The gene calls are TRBV6-6 and TRBJ1-3, with a tentative D call TRBD1 (5 bases). Deletions cut 7 bases from V and 0 bases from J, with 13 bases between. The CDR3 length is 15 residues. Germline assignment: CDR1 MNHNY and CDR2 SVGAGI (reference sequence). CDR3 nucleotide sequence: TGTGCCAGCACCAAGTCCGGGGGCTCTGGAAACACCATATATTTT. It yields the protein CASTKSGGSGNTIYF.

The rearrangement joins TRBV5-8 to TRBJ2-3, with D possibly matching TRBD2 (6 bases). The CDR3 is 15 amino acids. V lost 0 bases, J lost 2 bases, and 10 bases lay in between. Looked up from germline, CDR1 is SGHTS and CDR2 is YDEGEE. The CDR3 is CASSLVRGITDTQYF. The CDR3 DNA sequence: TGTGCCAGCAGCTTGGTCCGGGGGATCACAGATACGCAGTATTTT.

The V and J genes are TRBV7-2 and TRBJ2-3; 14 bases line up with TRBD2. The CDR3 contains 16 residues. Per the germline V gene, CDR1 is SGHTA and CDR2 is FQGNSA. The V gene end was trimmed by 4 bases and the J gene end by 4 bases; junction bases not matched to a gene: 4. CDR3 amino acids: CASSSTSGGGPDTQYF. CDR3 nucleotides: TGTGCCAGCAGCTCGACTAGCGGGGGGGGCCCAGATACGCAGTATTTT.

The rearrangement joins TRBV2 to TRBJ2-7; TRBD1 matches 10 bases. J was trimmed by 4 bases and V by 5 bases; bases with no gene match: 5. The length of the CDR3 is 14 residues. Germline V gene data show CDR1 as SNHLY and CDR2 as FYNNEI. The CDR3 region has the DNA TGTGCCAGCAGTCCGGGACAGGGGCTATACGAGCAGTACTTC. Translation: CASSPGQGLYEQYF.

The chain is built from TRBV9 and TRBJ2-3; 10 nucleotides line up with TRBD2. V lost 1 base and J lost 0; bases outside the gene matches: 11. Germline V gene lookup returns CDR1 SGDLS and CDR2 YYNGEE. The CDR3 extends over 19 amino acids. CDR3 in amino acids: CASSVSSGGVYTSTDTQYF. In DNA, the CDR3 is TGTGCCAGCAGCGTATCGAGCGGGGGGGTCTACACGAGCACAGATACGCAGTATTTT.

The chain joins TRBV9 to TRBJ2-3, with 8 bases that match TRBD1. Trimming cost V 0 bases and J 1 base; bases outside gene matches: 4. CDR3 length equals 16 residues. In germline, CDR1 is SGDLS, CDR2 YYNGEE. This CDR3 is CASSVVAGGGTDTQYF. CDR3 bases: TGTGCCAGCAGCGTAGTGGCAGGGGGCGGCACAGATACGCAGTATTTT. Drawing the rest from reference TRBV9 and TRBJ2-3, the complete variable domain is DSGVTQTPKHLITATGQRVTLRCSPRSGDLSVYWYQQSLDQGLQFLIQYYNGEERAKGNILERFSAQQFPDLHSELNLSSLELGDSALYFCASSVVAGGGTDTQYFGPGTRLTVL.

The chain employs TRBV21-1 and TRBJ2-5; the table's D call, TRBD1, was not checked against the DNA. TRBV21-1 is an annotated pseudogene. The CDR3 extends over 15 amino acids. In DNA form, the CDR3 reads TGTGCCAGCAGCGCCCAACAGGGGGCAAGGGAGACCCAGTACTTC. It codes for CASSAQQGARETQYF.

The CDR3 DNA sequence: TGTGCCAGCAGCGCCCAGGGAGGGGGGTTCGGAGCTTTCTTT. This gives the protein CASSAQGGGFGAFF. The rearrangement uses TRBV9 and TRBJ1-1; D is perhaps TRBD1 (6 bases). Trimming took off 3 bases at V and 10 bases at J, with 19 bases between the two ends. This CDR3 is 14 amino acids long. The germline V gene encodes CDR1 SGDLS and CDR2 YYNGEE.

The chain combines TRBV2 with TRBJ1-1; possibly TRBD1 for D (6 bases). Germline values: CDR1 SNHLY, CDR2 FYNNEI. The CDR3 runs 14 residues. Trimming stripped 8 bases from V and 0 bases from J, with 13 bases between. The CDR3 spells CASLETGLNTEAFF. The CDR3 DNA follows: TGTGCCAGCCTAGAGACAGGACTGAACACTGAAGCTTTCTTT.

This clone was observed a few times. The chain uses TRBV6-6 and TRBJ2-7; 8 nucleotides agree with TRBD1. V trimming: 2 bases; J trimming: 0 bases; junction bases outside the gene matches: 0. The CDR3 runs 14 residues. In germline, CDR1 is MNHNY, CDR2 SVGAGI (reference sequence). This CDR3 is CASSYDRGSYEQYF. The CDR3, as DNA: TGTGCCAGCAGTTACGACAGGGGCTCCTACGAGCAGTACTTC.

The rearrangement links TRBV6-6 to TRBJ2-1, with 8 nucleotides matching TRBD1. Germline CDR1 reads MNHNY; CDR2 reads SVGAGI (reference sequence). V lost 5 bases, J lost 5 bases, and 8 bases stayed unmatched. The CDR3 has 15 amino acids. The CDR3 reads CASSTDRDNHNEQFF. The CDR3 region has the DNA TGTGCCAGCAGTACGGACAGGGATAACCACAATGAGCAGTTCTTC.

The chain combines TRBV11-3 with TRBJ2-7; 8 bases fit TRBD1. V lost 2 bases, J lost 2 bases, and 5 bases stayed unmatched. The V gene's germline CDR1 is SGHNT and CDR2 YENEEA. CDR3 length: 15 residues. CDR3 DNA: TGTGCCAGCAGCTTATTACCGGGACAGGCCTACGAGCAGTACTTC. It yields the protein CASSLLPGQAYEQYF.

This chain connects TRBV9 to TRBJ2-1; D may be TRBD2 (5 bases). V was shortened by 4 bases and J by 10 bases, with 15 bases between the two germline ends. Germline CDR1 reads SGDLS; CDR2 reads YYNGEE. CDR3 length: 13 residues. CDR3 protein: CASSPTGNSEQFF. CDR3 nucleotide sequence: TGTGCCAGCAGCCCAACCGGGAACAGCGAGCAGTTCTTC.

The chain has TRBV4-2 and TRBJ1-3; D ambiguous. CDR3 length equals 15 residues. Germline V gives CDR1 LGHNA, CDR2 YNFKEQ. Trimming shortened V by 0 bases and J by 0 bases, and 6 bases separated the two germline ends. The CDR3 nucleotides read TGTGCCAGCAGCCAAGATAGGAGCTCTGGAAACACCATATATTTT. Its protein is CASSQDRSSGNTIYF.

The chain uses TRBV2 and TRBJ2-2; D unresolved. The CDR3 is 15 amino acids. From germline, CDR1 is SNHLY and CDR2 FYNNEI. Trimming left V 2 bases short and J 5 bases short, with 12 bases between. CDR3 amino acids: CASSESWALTGELFF. CDR3 in DNA: TGTGCCAGCAGTGAATCTTGGGCATTGACCGGGGAGCTGTTTTTT.